Below are 31 T cell receptor beta chains sequenced from a single sample in a study of blood T cell repertoires in COVID-19. TCRdb's table, derived via immunoSEQ multiplex PCR, lists solely in-frame clones and lacks some. The sample has some 250,000 clones; 85% to 90% are singletons. The specimen sequenced was peripheral blood. Receptors were obtained from a woman aged 25 to 45 with COVID-19, enrolled during active disease.

A few counts support this clone. The J gene is TRBJ1-4, the V gene TRBV6-1; 9 positions match TRBD1. Trimming removed 3 bases from V and 8 bases from J; junction bases left unmatched: 7. CDR3 length equals 15 residues. Germline-derived CDR1 and CDR2 are MNHNS and SASEGT. The CDR3, as DNA: TGTGCCAGCAGTGAGGGAATGACAGGGGGGGAAAAACTGTTTTTT. Its translation is CASSEGMTGGEKLFF.

The genes are TRBV5-6 and TRBJ1-1; 8 bases are a match to TRBD1. J was trimmed by 4 bases and V by 4 bases; bases with no gene match: 9. This CDR3 contains 15 residues. Germline CDR1 SGHDT, CDR2 YYEEEE. The CDR3 DNA reads TGTGCCAGCAGCGTGACAGGGGATCGCGGCACTGAAGCTTTCTTT. Translation gives CASSVTGDRGTEAFF.

The rearrangement uses TRBV3-1 (or the pseudogene TRBV3-2) and TRBJ1-1; D is undetermined. Trimming took 0 bases from V and 6 from J, leaving 8 bases between them. CDR3 length: 13 amino acids. Germline CDR1 and CDR2: LGHDT and YNNKEL (reference sequence). The CDR3 region has the DNA TGTGCCAGCAGCCAAGACCGAGGATCTGAAGCTTTCTTT. Its translation: CASSQDRGSEAFF.

The chain employs TRBV10-3 and TRBJ1-2; 9 positions agree with TRBD1. V lost 4 bases to trimming and J lost 3 bases; unmatched junction nucleotides: 6. The germline gives CDR1 ENHRY, CDR2 SYGVKD. The CDR3 sequence is 15 residues long. The CDR3 DNA reads as TGTGCCATCAGTGGGCCGGGACAGGGCGACTATGGCTACACCTTC. It specifies CAISGPGQGDYGYTF.

V and J are TRBV27 and TRBJ1-1; TRBD1 might be the D (5 bases). V was shortened by 1 base and J by 6 bases, with 12 bases between the two germline ends. Per the germline V gene, CDR1 is MNHEY and CDR2 is SMNVEV (reference sequence). The CDR3 has 14 residues. CDR3 bases: TGTGCCAGCAGTTTATTATTTCCGGGGGCTGAAGCTTTCTTT. It codes for CASSLLFPGAEAFF.

This rearrangement joins TRBV7-2 to TRBJ1-4; possibly TRBD1 for D (5 bases). CDR1 and CDR2 (germline): SGHTA, FQGNSA. This CDR3 has 15 amino acids. V was clipped by 3 bases and J by 2 bases, with 10 bases between them. The CDR3 region is CASSFRGVTNEKLFF. In DNA form, the CDR3 reads TGTGCCAGCAGCTTCCGGGGGGTGACTAATGAAAAACTGTTTTTT.

V and J are TRBV5-1 and TRBJ2-3, with 8 bases matching TRBD1. Trimming took 7 bases from V and 1 from J; bases not matched to a gene: 8. The CDR3 covers 15 residues. CDR1 and CDR2 (germline): SGHRS, YFSETQ. The CDR3 reads CASGEWTGRTDTQYF. The DNA of the CDR3 is TGCGCCAGCGGAGAATGGACAGGGCGCACAGATACGCAGTATTTT. Variable domain in full (rest from reference TRBV5-1 and TRBJ2-3): KAGVTQTPRYLIKTRGQQVTLSCSPISGHRSVSWYQQTPGQGLQFLFEYFSETQRNKGNFPGRFSGRQFSNSRSEMNVSTLELGDSALYLCASGEWTGRTDTQYFGPGTRLTVL.

The CDR3 is CAWSEGRGYAPLHF. DNA for the CDR3: TGTGCCTGGAGTGAAGGCAGGGGGTATGCACCCCTCCACTTT. The V and J genes are TRBV30 and TRBJ1-6; TRBD1 matches at 7 bases. The CDR3 totals 14 residues. Per germline, CDR1 GTSNPN and CDR2 SVGIG (reference sequence). The V and J ends lost 1 base and 11 bases, in that order; junction bases with no gene match: 8.

The chain combines TRBV5-1 with TRBJ2-3; 7 bases align to TRBD1. The CDR3 runs 14 residues. Germline assignment: CDR1 SGHRS and CDR2 YFSETQ. The V and J ends lost 2 bases and 2 bases, in that order; junction bases with no gene match: 2. The CDR3 sequence: CASSFGQDTDTQYF. The CDR3 DNA sequence: TGCGCCAGCAGCTTCGGACAGGACACAGATACGCAGTATTTT.

This clone has just a few counts. V usage is TRBV18 and J usage is TRBJ2-7, with D possibly TRBD1 on 6 matching bases. The germline V gene has CDR1 KGHSH and CDR2 LQKENI. This CDR3 spans 12 amino acids. V lost 4 bases and J lost 4, with 8 bases in between. For the CDR3, the DNA is TGTGCCAGCTCACGCGACAGGTACGAGCAGTACTTC. It yields the protein CASSRDRYEQYF.

The chain carries TRBV19 and TRBJ2-3; 7 bases agree with TRBD2. Germline CDR1 LNHDA, CDR2 SQIVND (reference sequence). The CDR3 is made up of 13 amino acids. Trimming removed 8 bases from V and 4 bases from J; junction bases left unmatched: 6. The CDR3 reads CASSWGGSDTQYF. The CDR3 DNA sequence: TGTGCCAGTTCCTGGGGAGGGTCAGATACGCAGTATTTT.

This chain links TRBV11-2 with TRBJ1-5; D remains ambiguous. Germline loops: CDR1 SGHAT, CDR2 FQNNGV. The ends were cut back, 1 base at V and 9 bases at J, with 7 bases in the middle. The CDR3 runs 12 residues. CDR3 bases: TGTGCCAGCAGCTTAGGAGAGGGGCCCCAGCATTTT. Translation gives CASSLGEGPQHF.

This clone was observed a few times. The rearrangement joins TRBV11-2 to TRBJ2-3; 10 nucleotides agree with TRBD1. This CDR3 has 16 residues. V trimming: 1 base; J trimming: 4 bases; junction bases outside the gene matches: 5. CDR1 is SGHAT and CDR2 is FQNNGV in the germline V gene. The CDR3 here is CASSLVGQGSADTQYF. The CDR3 DNA is TGTGCCAGCAGCTTAGTGGGACAGGGGAGCGCAGATACGCAGTATTTT.

This rearrangement joins TRBV5-4 to TRBJ2-5; D not certain. The CDR3 loop spans 12 amino acids. The germline V and J ends were trimmed by 4 bases and 3 bases, with 7 bases remaining between them. Germline lookup yields CDR1 SGHNT and CDR2 YYREEE (reference sequence). In DNA form, the CDR3 reads TGTGCCAGCAGCCGGGTCGAAGAGACCCAGTACTTC. Translated: CASSRVEETQYF. The complete variable domain, with remaining parts taken from reference TRBV5-4 and TRBJ2-5, reads ETGVTQSPTHLIKTRGQQVTLRCSSQSGHNTVSWYQQALGQGPQFIFQYYREEENGRGNFPPRFSGLQFPNYSSELNVNALELDDSALYLCASSRVEETQYFGPGTRLLVL.

V and J are TRBV28 and TRBJ1-1, with D perhaps TRBD1 (6 bases). The ends were cut back, 6 bases at V and 10 bases at J, with 18 bases in the middle. Germline CDR1 MDHEN, CDR2 SYDVKM. This CDR3 is built from 13 residues. This CDR3 reads CASRPTGFKVAFF. In nucleotides, the CDR3 is TGTGCCAGCAGACCCACAGGGTTTAAGGTAGCTTTCTTT.

The chain joins TRBV4-1 to TRBJ2-7; 8 positions match TRBD2. The ends lost 0 bases at V and 7 bases at J; junction bases unmatched: 11. Germline V gene sequence: CDR1 MGHRA, CDR2 YSYEKL. The CDR3 has 16 amino acids. CDR3 sequence: CASSQDQYAGGREQYF. DNA of the CDR3: TGCGCCAGCAGCCAAGATCAATATGCGGGGGGAAGGGAGCAGTACTTC.

This chain links TRBV2 with TRBJ2-5; 9 nucleotides match TRBD2. The CDR3 length is 14 residues. The J segment lost 1 base and the V segment lost 5 bases, leaving 2 bases of the junction unmatched. Germline CDR1 reads SNHLY; CDR2 reads FYNNEI. The CDR3 loop is CASSPTSGQETQYF. The CDR3 nucleotides are TGTGCCAGCAGTCCGACTAGCGGCCAAGAGACCCAGTACTTC.

V and J are TRBV7-9 and TRBJ2-7; possible D gene TRBD2, 5 bases. Germline-derived CDR1 and CDR2 are SEHNR and FQNEAQ (reference sequence). CDR3 length: 17 amino acids. Trimming removed 3 bases at V and 9 bases at J, with 27 bases between. CDR3 loop: CASSFYSRGLRVLRQYF. The CDR3 region has the DNA TGTGCCAGCAGCTTTTATAGCAGAGGACTGAGGGTTCTAAGGCAGTACTTC.

The V gene is TRBV5-6, the J gene TRBJ2-2; a possible D gene is TRBD2 (5 bases). CDR1 is SGHDT and CDR2 is YYEEEE in the germline V gene. V lost 3 bases and J lost 0, with 6 bases in between. The CDR3 length is 14 residues. CDR3 protein: CASSSGSNTGELFF. Here the CDR3 DNA reads TGTGCCAGCAGCTCGGGGTCGAACACCGGGGAGCTGTTTTTT.

The chain carries TRBV18 and TRBJ1-1; D perhaps matches TRBD1 (5 bases). The germline V and J ends were trimmed by 6 bases and 6 bases, with 8 bases remaining between them. The CDR3 runs 11 residues. The germline CDR1 and CDR2 sequences are KGHSH and LQKENI. The CDR3 reads CASSGGAEAFF. The CDR3 DNA sequence: TGTGCCAGCTCCGGGGGTGCTGAAGCTTTCTTT.

The chain joins TRBV4-2 to TRBJ2-3; tentative D call: TRBD2 (6 bases). The CDR3 has 14 amino acids. Germline V lookup: CDR1 LGHNA, CDR2 YNFKEQ. V was trimmed by 1 base and J by 8 bases, leaving 13 bases between them. The CDR3 loop is CASSQAGEAGTQYF. The CDR3 nucleotides are TGTGCCAGCAGCCAAGCGGGGGAGGCGGGTACGCAGTATTTT.

This clone was observed a few times. V is TRBV12-1 and J is TRBJ1-3. TRBV12-1 is recorded as a pseudogene. The CDR3 contains 16 residues. The CDR3 loop reads CASSQRRRRSGNTIYF. For the CDR3, the DNA is TGTGCCAGCAGTCAACGCCGACGGAGGTCTGGAAACACCATATATTTT.

CDR3 in amino acids: CASSVGTGSIDTQYF. As DNA, the CDR3 is TGTGCCAGCAGCGTCGGGACAGGTTCTATAGATACGCAGTATTTT. V is TRBV9 and J is TRBJ2-3, with TRBD1 identical over 8 bases. The CDR3 length is 15 residues. Trimming cost V 2 bases and J 5 bases; bases outside gene matches: 7. Germline V gene data show CDR1 as SGDLS and CDR2 as YYNGEE.

The rearrangement links TRBV28 to TRBJ1-1; D not resolved. The germline V and J ends were trimmed by 4 bases and 1 base, with 7 bases remaining between them. CDR1 and CDR2 from the germline V gene are MDHEN and SYDVKM. CDR3 size: 13 residues. CDR3 loop: CASSSPRNTEAFF. CDR3 nucleotide sequence: TGTGCCAGCAGTTCCCCCAGGAACACTGAAGCTTTCTTT.

This chain joins TRBV28 and TRBJ1-3; no definite D call. The V gene's germline CDR1 is MDHEN and CDR2 SYDVKM. V lost 5 bases to trimming and J lost 0 bases, with 14 bases between them. The CDR3 is 16 amino acids. The CDR3 bases are TGTGCCAGCAGTGACCCCAGCGGGTCCTCTGGAAACACCATATATTTT. It translates to CASSDPSGSSGNTIYF.

This chain links TRBV5-3 with TRBJ2-1; weak D call: TRBD2 (8 bases). TRBV5-3 is annotated as an ORF whose role is uncertain. This CDR3 is built from 15 residues. With 7 bases removed from V and 3 bases from J, the gap between germline ends came to 17 bases. In DNA, the CDR3 is TGTGCCAGAGCTCGCGGGGGGACAGACTACAATGAGCAGTTCTTC. Protein: CARARGGTDYNEQFF.

As DNA, the CDR3 is TGTGCCATCAGTGAGTCGGGGGGATCGGGCAATGAGCAGTTCTTC. Amino acids: CAISESGGSGNEQFF. The chain employs TRBV10-3 and TRBJ2-1, with a tentative D call TRBD2 (6 bases). V was shortened by 0 bases and J by 6 bases, with 12 bases between the two germline ends. CDR3 length equals 15 residues. Germline V gene data show CDR1 as ENHRY and CDR2 as SYGVKD.

The sample holds one count of this clone. V usage is TRBV19 and J usage is TRBJ1-4, with D uncertain. Deletions cut 0 bases from V and 1 base from J, with 9 bases between. Germline CDR1 LNHDA, CDR2 SQIVND (reference sequence). CDR3 length: 16 residues. CDR3 sequence reads: CASSIEVPGTNEKLFF. The CDR3 DNA is TGTGCCAGTAGTATAGAAGTGCCGGGAACTAATGAAAAACTGTTTTTT.

The J gene is TRBJ1-1, the V gene TRBV29-1; D might be TRBD1 (6 bases). V dropped 6 bases and J dropped 1 base, with 12 bases sitting between them. The CDR3 has 13 residues. From germline, CDR1 is SQVTM and CDR2 ANQGSEA. The CDR3 reads CSVTGRANTEAFF. CDR3 nucleotides: TGCAGCGTAACAGGGAGGGCGAACACTGAAGCTTTCTTT.

This chain connects TRBV14 to TRBJ2-3; D call uncertain. V was trimmed by 4 bases and J by 2 bases, leaving 13 bases between them. CDR3 size: 15 residues. Germline V CDR1 and CDR2: SGHDN, FVKESK. Written as DNA, the CDR3 is TGTGCCAGCAGCCGCGCGGCAATTGACACAGATACGCAGTATTTT. Translation: CASSRAAIDTDTQYF.

CDR3 nucleotides: TGCACCAGCAGCCATCCCGACAGGGAATGTCAGCCCCAGCATTTT. It encodes CTSSHPDRECQPQHF. The V gene is TRBV1, the J gene TRBJ1-5; the table's D call of TRBD1 was not tested on the DNA. TRBV1 is assigned pseudogene status. The CDR3 runs to 15 residues.